This T cell receptor (beta chain) was identified in a study of cytotoxic CD8 clonotypes in ibrutinib-treated CLL (dated by TCRdb to the early 2020s). Describing the broader study: The cohort included some 14 treatment-naive and roughly 10 relapsed/refractory patients; about 18 were IGHV unmutated. Partial responses were observed in roughly 24 patients and complete responses in 2; after a median follow-up of around 68 months, remission was maintained in approximately 15 patients and progression was observed in some twelve. Response samples were taken after a median of 12 months on treatment, ranging from roughly 6 to 36 months. On average, each sample had roughly 250,000 productive templates and tens of thousands of productive rearrangements. Longitudinal samples were obtainable from about 30% of the roughly 90 participants in the trial. Cryopreserved peripheral blood mononuclear cells were collected at three points: before therapy, at response, and at either sustained remission or disease progression. Every remission and progressive disease sample was obtained while ibrutinib was still being received by the patients. The full study reports these points: Baseline clonality was found to be higher than that of age-matched healthy donors and was strongly correlated with circulating CD8+ T-cell counts. Public clonotypes were rare and either shrank or stayed stable during treatment, and the rise in clonality at ibrutinib response reflected expansion of private clonotypes. Lymph node repertoires were not examined, and the timing of sampling was not matched between patients in sustained remission and those whose disease progressed. At ibrutinib response clonality went up, during sustained remission it held steady, and at progression it dropped back toward baseline.

Remarks on this clone: The target of this receptor is not known. The sample holds no much larger clone one base away, and base qualities are not on file.

Sample time point, as interpreted from the label and publication: progressive disease on ibrutinib. For TCR beta library preparation, 1.5 to 2 micrograms of genomic DNA was extracted from cryopreserved PBMCs. Longitudinal blood samples from CLL patients on ibrutinib monotherapy underwent high-throughput TCR beta sequencing. The patients took part in an open-label, single-center phase 2 trial of ibrutinib monotherapy. On a MiSeq, deep resolution sequencing aimed for a depth between 1 in 1 million and 1 in 200,000 T cells, with each clonotype covered 10x on average. The immunoSEQ hsTCRB Kit was used to generate the TCR beta libraries. The authors' analysis ran thus. The data were analyzed with ImmunoSEQ Analyzer and ImmunoSEQ Data Assistant, and V, D and J gene assignments followed IMGT definitions. Clonality, which ranges from 0 to 1, was calculated by subtracting the normalized Shannon entropy of productive rearrangement frequencies from one. Only overrepresented clonotypes making up at least 0.05% of each patient's repertoire were included in the public clonotype analysis. About a dozen repertoires from age-matched healthy donors, obtained from immuneACCESS, served as clonality controls. TCRdb mirrors the immuneACCESS table, restricted to in-frame sequences. Some clones are absent from its copies; in checked studies, under half trace to an unresolved V gene, and the reason for the others is unknown. For V, J and clone size, that table is used; D and trimming come from the DNA. The sample includes approximately 150,000 clones, with roughly 88% observed a single time. 3% to 3.5% of the sample goes to the ten largest clones.

The CDR3 holds 14 amino acids from the cysteine to the phenylalanine. The only DNA kept is the CDR3, 42 bases in frame from the first base. The TCR was taken from a human donor with chronic lymphocytic leukemia. This chain joins TRBV21-1 to TRBJ2-2. TRBV21-1 is a documented pseudogene. The sequencing used PBMCs, collected at disease progression, from a patient treated with ibrutinib. The CDR3 in this case is CASSKDMGTGELFF. The nucleotide sequence reads as follows: TGTGCCAGCAGCAAAGATATGGGAACCGGGGAGCTGTTTTTT.